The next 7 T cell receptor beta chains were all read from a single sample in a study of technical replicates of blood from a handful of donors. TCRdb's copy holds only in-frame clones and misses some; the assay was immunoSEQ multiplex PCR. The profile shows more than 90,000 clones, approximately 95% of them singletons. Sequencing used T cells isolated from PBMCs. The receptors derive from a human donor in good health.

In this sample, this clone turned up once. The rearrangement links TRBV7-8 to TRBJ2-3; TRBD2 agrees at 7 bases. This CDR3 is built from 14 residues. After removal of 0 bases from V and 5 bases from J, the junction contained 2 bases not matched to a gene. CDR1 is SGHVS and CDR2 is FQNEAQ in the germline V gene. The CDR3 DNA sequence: TGTGCCAGCAGCTTAGCGGGCGGGGGAGATACGCAGTATTTT. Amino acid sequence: CASSLAGGGDTQYF.

The chain's CDR3 is CASSLDSVEQFF. CDR3 nucleotides: TGCGCCAGCAGCTTGGATAGCGTAGAGCAGTTCTTC. V usage is TRBV5-1 and J usage is TRBJ2-1; the D gene is possibly TRBD2 (5 bases). CDR1 is SGHRS and CDR2 is YFSETQ in the germline V gene. V was shortened by 0 bases and J by 10 bases, with 8 bases between the two germline ends. The CDR3 is 12 residues long.

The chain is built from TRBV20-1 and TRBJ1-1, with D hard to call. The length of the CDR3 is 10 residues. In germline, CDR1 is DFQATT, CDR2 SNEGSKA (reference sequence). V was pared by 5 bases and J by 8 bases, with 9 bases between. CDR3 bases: TGCAGTGCTCCTGGTCGGGAAGCTTTCTTT. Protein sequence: CSAPGREAFF.

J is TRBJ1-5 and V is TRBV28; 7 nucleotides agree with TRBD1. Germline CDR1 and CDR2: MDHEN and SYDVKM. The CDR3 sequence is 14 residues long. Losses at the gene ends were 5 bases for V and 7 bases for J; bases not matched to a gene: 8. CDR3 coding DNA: TGTGCCAGCAGTGCCGACAGGGTCGGCCAGCCCCAGCATTTT. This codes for CASSADRVGQPQHF. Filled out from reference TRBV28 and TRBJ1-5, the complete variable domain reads DVKVTQSSRYLVKRTGEKVFLECVQDMDHENMFWYRQDPGLGLRLIYFSYDVKMKEKGDIPEGYSVSREKKERFSLILESASTNQTSMYLCASSADRVGQPQHFGDGTRLSIL.

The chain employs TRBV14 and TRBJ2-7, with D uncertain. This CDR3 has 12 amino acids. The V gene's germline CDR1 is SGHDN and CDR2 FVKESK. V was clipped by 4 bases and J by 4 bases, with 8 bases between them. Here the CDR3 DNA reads TGTGCCAGCAGCCGTCAAGAGTACGAGCAGTACTTC. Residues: CASSRQEYEQYF.

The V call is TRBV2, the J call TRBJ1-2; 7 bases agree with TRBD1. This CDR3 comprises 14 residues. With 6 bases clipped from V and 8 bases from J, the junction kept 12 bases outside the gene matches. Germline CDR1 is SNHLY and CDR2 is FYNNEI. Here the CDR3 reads CASRSVDRAAGYTF. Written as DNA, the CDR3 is TGTGCCAGCAGGTCGGTAGACAGGGCGGCAGGCTACACCTTC. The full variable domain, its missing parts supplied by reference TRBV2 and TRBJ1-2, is EPEVTQTPSHQVTQMGQEVILRCVPISNHLYFYWYRQILGQKVEFLVSFYNNEISEKSEIFDDQFSVERPDGSNFTLKIRSTKLEDSAMYFCASRSVDRAAGYTFGSGTRLTVV.

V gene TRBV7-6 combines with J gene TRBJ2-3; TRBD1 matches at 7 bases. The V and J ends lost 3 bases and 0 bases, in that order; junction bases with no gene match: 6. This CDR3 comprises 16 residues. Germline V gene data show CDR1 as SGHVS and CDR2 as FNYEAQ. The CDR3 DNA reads TGTGCCAGCAGCTTTGGGACAGAGACTAGCACAGATACGCAGTATTTT. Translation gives CASSFGTETSTDTQYF. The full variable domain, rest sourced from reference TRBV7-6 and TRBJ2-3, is GAGVSQSPRYKVTKRGQDVALRCDPISGHVSLYWYRQALGQGPEFLTYFNYEAQQDKSGLPNDRFSAERPEGSISTLTIQRTEQRDSAMYRCASSFGTETSTDTQYFGPGTRLTVL.